The T cell receptor beta chain under discussion was sequenced for a study of T-cell memory formation after mild COVID-19. General observations from the study: Some clones that responded were present in memory (sampled pre-infection), which suggests cross-reactive memory joined.

One entry per CDR3 protein results from TCRdb running MiXCR on the 5' RACE reads. The table includes a few hundred thousand distinct CDR3 sequences, around 30% detected once. This clonotype has more than one count but fewer than ten. Its antigen is currently unknown. The CDR3 extends over 14 amino acids. Trimming removed 3 bases from V and 1 base from J, with 7 bases in between. This sequence was found in an adult woman who had mild COVID-19 (a few samples of this study predate the infection). Cell type and time point are not known. The sample was PBMCs or a T cell subset sorted from them (not recorded which). V and J are TRBV12-3 or TRBV12-4 and TRBJ1-5, with D unclear. The CDR3 spells CASSFGLSNQPQHF. As DNA, the CDR3 is TGTGCCAGCAGTTTTGGACTGAGCAATCAGCCCCAGCATTTT.